Shown below are 5 T cell receptor beta chains from a single sample sequenced in a study of response to subunit inactivated influenza vaccine. A single record per CDR3 protein comes from TCRdb applying MiXCR to the RT-PCR reads. The sample gives 400,000 to 550,000 distinct CDR3 sequences, roughly 25% of which show up once; approximately 2% is in the top ten. The input for sequencing was CD4+ T cells sorted from PBMCs, taken more than 4 days after vaccination. The receptor source for this set is a man between 45 and 60 years old who received an inactivated influenza vaccine.

The genes are TRBV25-1 and TRBJ2-1; tentative D call: TRBD2 (5 bases). Germline CDR1 MGHDK, CDR2 SYGVNS. The CDR3 has 16 residues. V was cut by 1 base and J by 3 bases, with 13 bases left in between. CDR3 in DNA: TGTGCCAGCAGTGAATTGACAACGGGAAGCTACAATGAGCAGTTCTTC. Translated, it gives CASSELTTGSYNEQFF.

A few counts support this clonotype. The rearrangement joins TRBV5-8 to TRBJ1-5; TRBD1 might be the D (5 bases). The length of the CDR3 is 14 residues. Germline loops: CDR1 SGHTS, CDR2 YDEGEE. Trimming pared 7 bases from V and 7 bases from J, leaving 18 bases between. In nucleotides, the CDR3 is TGTGCCAGCCCCCTTATAGACAGCGAGCAGCCCCAGCATTTT. Protein sequence: CASPLIDSEQPQHF.

The chain combines TRBV4-3 with TRBJ1-5; D gene unclear. The CDR3 totals 16 residues. The V and J ends lost 1 base and 3 bases respectively, with 13 bases between them. Germline loops: CDR1 LGHNA, CDR2 YSLEER. The CDR3 reads CASSQAVGVSNQPQHF. The CDR3 coding sequence is TGCGCCAGCAGCCAAGCGGTTGGGGTCTCCAATCAGCCCCAGCATTTT.

V usage is TRBV5-1 and J usage is TRBJ2-5; TRBD2 might be the D (5 bases). Trimming cost V 3 bases and J 5 bases, with 14 bases left between them. This CDR3 region has 14 residues. The germline gives CDR1 SGHRS, CDR2 YFSETQ. The CDR3: CASSSVGRGETQYF. In DNA form, the CDR3 reads TGCGCCAGCAGCTCCGTGGGGAGAGGGGAGACCCAGTACTTC. The full variable domain, rest sourced from reference TRBV5-1 and TRBJ2-5, is KAGVTQTPRYLIKTRGQQVTLSCSPISGHRSVSWYQQTPGQGLQFLFEYFSETQRNKGNFPGRFSGRQFSNSRSEMNVSTLELGDSALYLCASSSVGRGETQYFGPGTRLLVL.

The chain is built from TRBV11-2 and TRBJ2-1, with D hard to call. Trimming pared 3 bases from V and 8 bases from J, leaving 5 bases between. The length of the CDR3 is 11 residues. Per germline, CDR1 SGHAT and CDR2 FQNNGV. The CDR3, as DNA: TGTGCCAGCAGCTTCATCTATGAGCAGTTCTTC. The encoded protein is CASSFIYEQFF.